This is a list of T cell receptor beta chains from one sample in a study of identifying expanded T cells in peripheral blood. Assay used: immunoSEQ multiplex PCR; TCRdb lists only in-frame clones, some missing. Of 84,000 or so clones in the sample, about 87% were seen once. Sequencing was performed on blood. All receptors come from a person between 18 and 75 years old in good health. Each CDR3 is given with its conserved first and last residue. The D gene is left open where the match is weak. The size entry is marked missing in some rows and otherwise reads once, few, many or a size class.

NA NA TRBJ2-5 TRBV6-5 CASSYSGLTPQETQYF TGTGCCAGCAGTTACTCGGGCCTCACTCCTCAAGAGACCCAGTACTTC
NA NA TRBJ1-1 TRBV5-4 CASSQQGMNTEAFF TGTGCCAGCAGCCAACAGGGTATGAACACTGAAGCTTTCTTT
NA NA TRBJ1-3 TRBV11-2 CASSLVGTFKPPGNTIYF TGTGCCAGCAGCTTAGTAGGGACTTTTAAACCCCCTGGAAACACCATATATTTT
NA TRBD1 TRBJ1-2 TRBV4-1 CASSQPSLSQGEGYTF TGCGCCAGCAGCCAACCATCACTATCACAGGGGGAAGGCTACACCTTC
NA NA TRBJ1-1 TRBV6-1 CASLVSYEAFF TGTGCCAGCTTGGTCAGCTATGAAGCTTTCTTT
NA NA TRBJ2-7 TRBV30 CAWSVGHGAGNLYEQYF TGTGCCTGGAGTGTCGGTCATGGGGCAGGGAACCTCTACGAGCAGTACTTC
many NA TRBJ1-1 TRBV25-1 CASSETAEGDTEAFF TGTGCCAGCAGTGAGACCGCGGAGGGGGACACTGAAGCTTTCTTT
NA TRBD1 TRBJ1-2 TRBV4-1 CASSHKQGYYGYTF TGCGCCAGCAGCCACAAACAGGGGTACTATGGCTACACCTTC
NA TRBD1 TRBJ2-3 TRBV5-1 CASSFGTGGTDTQYF TGCGCCAGCAGCTTTGGGACAGGAGGAACAGATACGCAGTATTTT
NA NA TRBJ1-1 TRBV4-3 CASSQEGRGTEAFF TGCGCCAGCAGCCAAGAAGGGCGGGGGACTGAAGCTTTCTTT
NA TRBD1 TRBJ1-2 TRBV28 CASITIGQGRGYTF TGTGCCAGCATCACGATAGGACAGGGACGGGGCTACACCTTC
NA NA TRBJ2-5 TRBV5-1 CASSRQETQYF TGCGCCAGCAGCCGCCAAGAGACCCAGTACTTC
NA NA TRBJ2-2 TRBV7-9 CASSPGEGVNTGELFF TGTGCCAGCAGCCCCGGGGAGGGGGTCAACACCGGGGAGCTGTTTTTT
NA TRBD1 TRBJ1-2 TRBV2 CASSGGRGYTGYTF TGTGCCAGCAGTGGAGGCAGGGGGTATACTGGCTACACCTTC
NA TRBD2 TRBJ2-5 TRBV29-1 CSVERRGAQETQYF TGCAGCGTTGAAAGGCGGGGGGCCCAAGAGACCCAGTACTTC
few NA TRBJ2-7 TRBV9 CASSAGGRVTEQYF TGTGCCAGCAGCGCCGGGGGCAGGGTCACCGAGCAGTACTTC
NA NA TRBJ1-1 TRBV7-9 CASSLAQVLKAFF TGTGCCAGCAGCTTAGCGCAGGTTCTAAAAGCTTTCTTT
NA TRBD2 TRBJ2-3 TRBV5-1 CASSSLGLAVTADTQYF TGCGCCAGCAGCTCACTGGGACTAGCGGTCACTGCAGATACGCAGTATTTT
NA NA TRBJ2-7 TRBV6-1 CASRPGSKTYEQYF TGTGCCAGCAGACCGGGCTCAAAAACCTACGAGCAGTACTTC
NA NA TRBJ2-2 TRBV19 CATPTQHANTGELFF TGTGCCACCCCGACCCAACACGCGAACACCGGGGAGCTGTTTTTT
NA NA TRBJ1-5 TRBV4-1 CASSQVHLGGNQPQHF TGCGCCAGCAGCCAAGTACACCTCGGCGGCAATCAGCCCCAGCATTTT
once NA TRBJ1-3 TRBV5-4 CASSSGGLFSGNTIYF TGTGCCAGCAGCTCGGGGGGCCTATTCTCTGGAAACACCATATATTTT
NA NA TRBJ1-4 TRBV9 CASSPRPDSSNEKLFF TGTGCCAGCAGCCCCCGACCTGACAGCAGTAATGAAAAACTGTTTTTT
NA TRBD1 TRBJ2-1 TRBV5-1 CASSSGQGSYNEQFF TGCGCCAGCAGCTCGGGACAGGGATCCTACAATGAGCAGTTCTTC
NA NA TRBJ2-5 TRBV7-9 CASSLALLAASQETQYF TGTGCCAGCAGCTTAGCGCTGTTAGCGGCTTCCCAAGAGACCCAGTACTTC
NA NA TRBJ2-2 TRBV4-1 CASSRKVEAANTGELFF TGCGCCAGCAGCCGAAAAGTAGAAGCGGCGAACACCGGGGAGCTGTTTTTT
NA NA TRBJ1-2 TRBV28 CASSLWGFYGYTF TGTGCCAGCAGTTTATGGGGCTTCTATGGCTACACCTTC
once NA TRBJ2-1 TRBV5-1 CASSVGGQDQEQFF TGCGCCAGCAGCGTGGGGGGTCAGGACCAGGAGCAGTTCTTC
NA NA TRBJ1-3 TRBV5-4 CASNDGGSGNTIYF TGTGCCAGCAACGACGGTGGCTCTGGAAACACCATATATTTT
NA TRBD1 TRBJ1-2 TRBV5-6 CASSLVRTGGTYGYTF TGTGCCAGCAGCTTGGTCAGGACAGGGGGGACGTATGGCTACACCTTC
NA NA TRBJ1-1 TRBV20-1 CRLTLGTEAFF TGCAGGCTAACATTGGGCACTGAAGCTTTCTTT
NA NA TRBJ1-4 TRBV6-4 CASSVGIGTGGEKLFF TGTGCCAGCAGTGTCGGAATCGGCACAGGAGGTGAAAAACTGTTTTTT
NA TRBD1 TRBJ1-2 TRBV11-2 CASSPQGNLNYGYTF TGTGCCAGCAGCCCACAGGGGAACCTTAACTATGGCTACACCTTC
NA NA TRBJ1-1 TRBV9 CASNPSGHRNTEAFF TGTGCCAGCAACCCGTCGGGACACCGGAACACTGAAGCTTTCTTT
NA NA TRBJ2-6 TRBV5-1 CASSPRRSGVPGANVLTF TGCGCCAGCAGCCCACGGCGATCCGGGGTCCCTGGGGCCAACGTCCTGACTTTC